The 10 T cell receptor beta chains reported below all come from one sample, sequenced in a study of T-cell reconstitution after alpha-beta-depleted transplantation in children. The authors prepared the TCRbeta library with unique molecular identifiers. TCRdb itself ran the PCR reads through MiXCR, one entry per CDR3 protein. Of some 200,000 distinct CDR3 sequences listed, about 8.8% are singletons. The specimen comprised PBMCs from the stem cell graft donor, sampled from the stem cell graft. The source of these receptors is a human donor who donated a stem cell graft to a child with SCID.

At least ten counts were recorded for this clonotype. The V gene is TRBV5-1, the J gene TRBJ2-1, with a weak D call TRBD2 (6 bases). Between the trimmed V and J ends, which lost 0 bases and 3 bases, there was a span of 10 bases. Per the germline V gene, CDR1 is SGHRS and CDR2 is YFSETQ. There are 15 residues in the CDR3. CDR3 region: CASSLVGTGYNEQFF. The CDR3 DNA reads as TGCGCCAGCAGCTTGGTGGGGACTGGCTACAATGAGCAGTTCTTC.

This clonotype was counted only a few times. This chain joins TRBV7-9 and TRBJ2-3; D is perhaps TRBD2 (5 bases). The germline V gene has CDR1 SEHNR and CDR2 FQNEAQ (reference sequence). V was pared by 2 bases and J by 1 base, with 10 bases between. The CDR3 runs 15 residues. The CDR3 coding sequence is TGTGCCAGCAGCTTAAGTGGGAGCCGCACAGATACGCAGTATTTT. This gives the protein CASSLSGSRTDTQYF. The whole variable domain, filled in from reference TRBV7-9 and TRBJ2-3, reads DTGVSQNPRHKITKRGQNVTFRCDPISEHNRLYWYRQTLGQGPEFLTYFQNEAQLEKSRLLSDRFSAERPKGSFSTLEIQRTEQGDSAMYLCASSLSGSRTDTQYFGPGTRLTVL.

The table lists this clonotype with many counts. V usage is TRBV7-2 and J usage is TRBJ1-2; 11 bases align to TRBD1. The CDR3 runs to 17 residues. From germline, CDR1 is SGHTA and CDR2 FQGNSA. J lost 3 bases, V lost 5 bases, and 11 bases had no gene match. The CDR3 sequence is CASSASKDRGRDYGYTF. The CDR3 nucleotides are TGTGCCAGCAGCGCATCAAAGGACAGGGGGCGAGACTATGGCTACACCTTC.

Only one count was recorded for this clonotype. J is TRBJ1-1 and V is TRBV6-2 or TRBV6-3, with a weak D call TRBD1 (5 bases). The ends were cut back, 4 bases at V and 0 bases at J, with 12 bases in the middle. Germline CDR1 is MNHEY and CDR2 is SVGEGT. This CDR3 has 15 residues. DNA of the CDR3: TGTGCCAGCAGTTCGTGGACACTTATGAACACTGAAGCTTTCTTT. Its translation: CASSSWTLMNTEAFF.

This clonotype appeared many times. The chain recombines TRBV27 with TRBJ1-1; D is unresolved. This CDR3 has 14 residues. Trimming took off 2 bases at V and 0 bases at J, with 7 bases between the two ends. Germline-derived CDR1 and CDR2 are MNHEY and SMNVEV (reference sequence). The CDR3 is CASSLLAVNTEAFF. The CDR3 nucleotides read TGTGCCAGCAGTTTACTCGCAGTGAACACTGAAGCTTTCTTT.

At least ten counts were recorded for this clonotype. V and J are TRBV18 and TRBJ1-1, with D possibly being TRBD1 (5 bases). The CDR3 totals 15 residues. The V end lost 2 bases, the J end lost 5 bases, and 15 bases lay between the germline ends. Per germline, CDR1 KGHSH and CDR2 LQKENI. As DNA, the CDR3 is TGTGCCAGCTCACCATCAGTTTTATGGGGGACTGAAGCTTTCTTT. This sequence encodes CASSPSVLWGTEAFF.

This clonotype was seen many times. V usage is TRBV12-3 or TRBV12-4 and J usage is TRBJ1-5; possible D gene TRBD1, 5 bases. CDR3 length: 17 amino acids. V was pared by 6 bases and J by 2 bases, with 20 bases between. The CDR3 spells CASSIRATDLGNQPQHF. CDR3 DNA: TGTGCCAGCAGCATCAGGGCGACAGACTTGGGCAATCAGCCCCAGCATTTT.

V is TRBV19 and J is TRBJ2-7; D is unresolved. CDR1 and CDR2 from the germline V gene are LNHDA and SQIVND (reference sequence). This CDR3 spans 13 amino acids. V was cut by 3 bases and J by 3 bases, with 9 bases left in between. CDR3 DNA: TGTGCCAGTAGTATGGCAGTAGACTACGAGCAGTACTTC. Encoded protein: CASSMAVDYEQYF.

This clonotype was detected many times. The chain combines TRBV12-3 or TRBV12-4 with TRBJ2-5, with D tentatively TRBD1 or TRBD2 (6 bases each). V was cut by 1 base and J by 3 bases, with 12 bases left in between. This CDR3 spans 15 amino acids. The CDR3 DNA reads TGTGCCAGCAGTTTAGGGGGGGCTAGGGAAGAGACCCAGTACTTC. It codes for CASSLGGAREETQYF.

This clonotype was recorded at least ten times. J is TRBJ2-3 and V is TRBV5-1; 13 nucleotides line up with TRBD2. CDR1 and CDR2 (germline): SGHRS, YFSETQ. Germline trimming cut 4 bases from V and 3 bases from J; bases unmatched to any gene: 2. The length of the CDR3 is 15 residues. This CDR3 reads CASSPGLAGTDTQYF. CDR3 DNA sequence: TGCGCCAGCAGCCCGGGACTAGCGGGGACAGATACGCAGTATTTT.